Below, 19 T cell receptor beta chains from the same sample are listed, as sequenced in a study of Graves' ophthalmopathy and Graves' hyperthyroidism. RNA transcripts yielded amplified TCR beta CDR3 regions. Second-round multiplex PCR came after first-round RT-PCR with HTBI primers. TCRdb re-analysed the multiplex PCR reads in MiXCR, keeping a single row per CDR3 protein. This table has 500,000 to 700,000 distinct CDR3 sequences, 39% appearing once. The sequenced sample consisted of peripheral blood or thyroid tissue (not recorded which). These receptors originate from an adult man with Graves' hyperthyroidism.

This clonotype was observed at least ten times. The V and J genes are TRBV6-5 and TRBJ2-7, with 8 bases that match TRBD1. V lost 7 bases and J lost 0; bases outside the gene matches: 5. Germline V lookup: CDR1 MNHEY, CDR2 SVGAGI. The CDR3 totals 14 residues. CDR3 sequence (DNA): TGTGCCAGCAAGTACAGGGGGAGCTCCTACGAGCAGTACTTC. It translates to CASKYRGSSYEQYF.

This clonotype has just a few counts. The CDR3 protein is CASSQMARGGRANSPLHF. CDR3 DNA sequence: TGTGCCAGCAGCCAAATGGCAAGGGGTGGCAGGGCGAATTCACCCCTCCACTTT. The J gene is TRBJ1-6, the V gene TRBV3-1, with a weak D call TRBD1 (5 bases). The V gene lost 2 bases and the J gene lost 7 bases, with 21 bases spanning the gap. There are 18 residues in the CDR3. Germline V gene data show CDR1 as LGHDT and CDR2 as YNNKEL (reference sequence).

This clonotype was detected many times. This chain connects TRBV29-1 to TRBJ1-1, with no clear D. This CDR3 spans 13 amino acids. V was shortened by 1 base and J by 4 bases, with 10 bases between the two germline ends. The germline CDR1 and CDR2 sequences are SQVTM and ANQGSEA. CDR3 coding DNA: TGCAGCGTTGAAGTGTTGGACTTCACTGAAGCTTTCTTT. Its translation: CSVEVLDFTEAFF.

This clonotype occurred many times. The rearrangement uses TRBV7-2 and TRBJ1-2; D gene uncertain. CDR3 length: 15 amino acids. Germline lookup yields CDR1 SGHTA and CDR2 FQGNSA. V was trimmed by 6 bases and J by 7 bases, leaving 21 bases between them. CDR3: CASSDERRTRSGYTF. As DNA, the CDR3 is TGTGCCAGCAGTGACGAGAGAAGAACACGGAGTGGCTACACCTTC.

This chain uses TRBV19 with TRBJ1-2; 8 bases are shared with TRBD1. CDR1 and CDR2 from the germline V gene are LNHDA and SQIVND (reference sequence). Trimming removed 9 bases from V and 8 bases from J; junction bases left unmatched: 11. There are 13 residues in the CDR3. In DNA form, the CDR3 reads TGTGCCAGCGCAGGGGGCCGGTATGGAGGCTACACCTTC. This encodes CASAGGRYGGYTF.

The chain has TRBV5-1 and TRBJ2-5; possible D gene TRBD2, 6 bases. This CDR3 is built from 15 residues. V dropped 4 bases and J dropped 4 bases, with 17 bases sitting between them. Germline CDR1 and CDR2: SGHRS and YFSETQ. The CDR3 reads CASSHSGKGGETQYF. The CDR3 DNA sequence: TGCGCCAGCAGCCATAGCGGTAAAGGCGGAGAGACCCAGTACTTC.

The chain carries TRBV2 and TRBJ1-1; possibly TRBD1 for D (6 bases). CDR3 length equals 11 residues. Germline loops: CDR1 SNHLY, CDR2 FYNNEI. V was cut by 8 bases and J by 6 bases, with 10 bases left in between. The chain's CDR3 is CASQDRPEAFF. CDR3 coding DNA: TGTGCCAGCCAAGACAGGCCTGAAGCTTTCTTT.

This clonotype was counted a few times. The chain has TRBV20-1 and TRBJ1-1; 7 positions match TRBD1. This CDR3 contains 15 residues. The germline V gene has CDR1 DFQATT and CDR2 SNEGSKA (reference sequence). Trimming at V came to 0 bases and at J to 0 bases, leaving 4 bases not matched to a gene. The CDR3, as DNA: TGCAGTGCTAGAGATGGGACAGTCATGAACACTGAAGCTTTCTTT. Its protein is CSARDGTVMNTEAFF.

The table lists this clonotype with many counts. This chain uses TRBV5-1 with TRBJ2-7; 10 bases agree with TRBD1. With V trimmed by 0 bases and J by 4 bases, 4 bases remained unmatched. This CDR3 comprises 15 residues. Germline V CDR1 and CDR2: SGHRS, YFSETQ. CDR3 DNA sequence: TGCGCCAGCAGCTTGGAACCGGGACAGGGGTACGAGCAGTACTTC. It is translated as CASSLEPGQGYEQYF.

The chain recombines TRBV4-1 with TRBJ1-6, with 9 bases matching TRBD1. The V gene's germline CDR1 is MGHRA and CDR2 YSYEKL. This CDR3 has 17 residues. V lost 1 base and J lost 6; bases outside the gene matches: 7. CDR3: CASSQAKDRGFNSPLHF. The DNA for the CDR3 is TGCGCCAGCAGCCAAGCCAAGGACAGGGGTTTTAATTCACCCCTCCACTTT.

The gene calls are TRBV6-5 and TRBJ1-1; 7 nucleotides line up with TRBD1. This CDR3 comprises 15 residues. Germline V CDR1 and CDR2: MNHEY, SVGAGI. Trimming cost V 2 bases and J 1 base; bases outside gene matches: 4. As DNA, the CDR3 is TGTGCCAGCAGTTACGTGACAGGGCGGAACACTGAAGCTTTCTTT. This encodes CASSYVTGRNTEAFF.

This clonotype was seen repeatedly, ten times or more. CDR3 in amino acids: CASRGTQGGNTEAFF. Here the CDR3 DNA reads TGTGCCAGCAGAGGCACACAGGGGGGCAACACTGAAGCTTTCTTT. The V gene is TRBV7-8, the J gene TRBJ1-1; 8 bases line up with TRBD1. The J segment lost 2 bases and the V segment lost 6 bases, leaving 8 bases of the junction unmatched. From germline, CDR1 is SGHVS and CDR2 FQNEAQ. The CDR3 runs to 15 residues.

This clonotype appeared a few times. The chain joins TRBV6-6 to TRBJ1-4, with D uncertain. This CDR3 is built from 16 residues. The V gene lost 5 bases and the J gene lost 0 bases, with 13 bases spanning the gap. Germline V gene lookup returns CDR1 MNHNY and CDR2 SVGAGI (reference sequence). CDR3 sequence (DNA): TGTGCCAGCAGTGGGTACAGACTGGCAACTAATGAAAAACTGTTTTTT. It specifies CASSGYRLATNEKLFF.

This clonotype was recorded at least ten times. The DNA for the CDR3 is TGTGCCAGCAGCCCCGAATTAGACACTGAAGCTTTCTTT. Its translation is CASSPELDTEAFF. This chain connects TRBV7-9 to TRBJ1-1; D unresolved. The CDR3 contains 13 residues. Trimming removed 5 bases from V and 3 bases from J, with 10 bases in between. Germline CDR1 and CDR2: SEHNR and FQNEAQ (reference sequence).

This chain links TRBV10-3 with TRBJ2-7, with D possibly being TRBD1 (6 bases). The CDR3 totals 12 residues. Germline V gene data show CDR1 as ENHRY and CDR2 as SYGVKD. Between the trimmed V and J ends, which lost 3 bases and 7 bases, there was a span of 10 bases. CDR3: CAISERDTEQYF. The CDR3 nucleotides read TGTGCCATCAGTGAACGGGACACTGAGCAGTACTTC.

This chain joins TRBV24-1 and TRBJ2-7, with 11 nucleotides matching TRBD1. V dropped 8 bases and J dropped 3; count of bases not matched to a gene: 8. This CDR3 has 15 residues. From germline, CDR1 is KGHDR and CDR2 SFDVKD. Here the CDR3 reads CATKIRDRGDYEQYF. The CDR3 DNA is TGTGCCACCAAGATACGGGACAGGGGGGACTACGAGCAGTACTTC.

This clonotype was seen a few times. V and J are TRBV30 and TRBJ1-2; D may be TRBD1 (6 bases). With 0 bases removed from V and 7 bases from J, the gap between germline ends came to 18 bases. The length of the CDR3 is 15 residues. Germline V gene lookup returns CDR1 GTSNPN and CDR2 SVGIG (reference sequence). The CDR3: CAWSVLVGGSGGYTF. For the CDR3, the DNA is TGTGCCTGGAGTGTACTAGTTGGGGGCAGCGGTGGCTACACCTTC. The whole variable domain, remainder taken from reference TRBV30 and TRBJ1-2, is SQTIHQWPATLVQPVGSPLSLECTVEGTSNPNLYWYRQAAGRGLQLLFYSVGIGQISSEVPQNLSASRPQDRQFILSSKKLLLSDSGFYLCAWSVLVGGSGGYTFGSGTRLTVV.

CDR3 protein: CASSFGDGGDYEQYF. In nucleotides, the CDR3 is TGTGCCAGCAGCTTTGGGGACGGGGGGGACTACGAGCAGTACTTC. The V gene is TRBV7-2, the J gene TRBJ2-7, with 8 nucleotides matching TRBD2. J gave up 3 bases and V 3 bases, and 7 bases lay outside the gene matches. Germline CDR1 reads SGHTA; CDR2 reads FQGNSA. This CDR3 is built from 15 residues. Drawing the rest from reference TRBV7-2 and TRBJ2-7, the complete variable domain is GAGVSQSPSNKVTEKGKDVELRCDPISGHTALYWYRQSLGQGLEFLIYFQGNSAPDKSGLPSDRFSAERTGGSVSTLTIQRTQQEDSAVYLCASSFGDGGDYEQYFGPGTRLTVT.

Many counts were recorded for this clonotype. The chain is built from TRBV25-1 and TRBJ1-6; D is uncertain. In germline, CDR1 is MGHDK, CDR2 SYGVNS. V was pared by 1 base and J by 12 bases, with 22 bases between. This CDR3 comprises 17 residues. Here the CDR3 reads CASSESGVSARKKPLHF. DNA for the CDR3: TGTGCCAGCAGTGAATCCGGCGTGTCCGCTAGAAAGAAACCCCTCCACTTT.